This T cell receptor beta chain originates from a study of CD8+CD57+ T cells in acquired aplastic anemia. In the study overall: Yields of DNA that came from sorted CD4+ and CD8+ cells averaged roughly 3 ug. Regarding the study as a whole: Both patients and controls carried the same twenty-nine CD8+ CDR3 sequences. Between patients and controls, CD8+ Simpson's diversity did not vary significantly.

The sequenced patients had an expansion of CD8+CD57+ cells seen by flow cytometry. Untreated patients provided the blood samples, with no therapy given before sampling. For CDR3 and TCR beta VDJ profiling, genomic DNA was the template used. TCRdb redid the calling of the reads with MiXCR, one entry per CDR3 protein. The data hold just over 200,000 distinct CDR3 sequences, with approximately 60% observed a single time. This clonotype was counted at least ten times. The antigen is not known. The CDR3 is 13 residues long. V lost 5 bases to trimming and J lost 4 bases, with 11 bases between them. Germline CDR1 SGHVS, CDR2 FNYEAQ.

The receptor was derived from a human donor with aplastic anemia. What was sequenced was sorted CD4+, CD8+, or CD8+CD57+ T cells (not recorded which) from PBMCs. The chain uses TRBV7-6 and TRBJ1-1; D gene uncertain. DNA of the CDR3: TGTGCCAGCAGCCCCTACCTGGGCACTGAAGCTTTCTTT. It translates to CASSPYLGTEAFF. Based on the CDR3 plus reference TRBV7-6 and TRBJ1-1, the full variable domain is GAGVSQSPRYKVTKRGQDVALRCDPISGHVSLYWYRQALGQGPEFLTYFNYEAQQDKSGLPNDRFSAERPEGSISTLTIQRTEQRDSAMYRCASSPYLGTEAFFGQGTRLTVV.